This passage covers 4 T cell receptor beta chains from one sample sequenced in a study of molecular identifiers for immune sequencing clone quantification listed by TCRdb under 2018. The library was generated by PCR. Sequenced using an Illumina MiSeq. TCRdb ran its own pipeline on the public reads, namely fastp trimming at Q25 and MiXCR clone calling, and kept in-frame beta chains. Every entry covers one CDR3 protein and lists the most common genes and DNA from its rows. The sample table contains just over 40,000 distinct CDR3 sequences; only one count was recorded for approximately 17% of them. The biggest ten clones account for 6.5% to 9% of the sample. Sequencing was done on a sample of naive CD8+ T cells from blood, with Jurkat cell RNA spiked in. The cell subset or site label on this specimen signifies: FACS-sorted CD8+CD4-CCR7+CD45RA+ naive T cells. Receptor source: a human donor in good health. Some libraries in this study had Jurkat cell RNA spiked in.

The rearrangement links TRBV12-3 or TRBV12-4 to TRBJ2-7, with TRBD1 as a possible D gene (6 bases). V was clipped by 5 bases and J by 9 bases, with 20 bases between them. This CDR3 spans 14 amino acids. CDR3 residues: CASSIAGGQSVQYF. CDR3 nucleotides: TGTGCCAGCAGTATCGCAGGAGGACAGTCGGTGCAGTACTTC.

The rearrangement uses TRBV27 and TRBJ2-7; TRBD1 matches 7 bases. CDR3 length equals 15 residues. Germline CDR1 MNHEY, CDR2 SMNVEV (reference sequence). The ends lost 3 bases at V and 6 bases at J; junction bases unmatched: 11. CDR3 nucleotides: TGTGCCAGCAGTTTCTTCCGGCAGGGGGTTGGCGAGCAGTACTTC. Amino acid sequence: CASSFFRQGVGEQYF.

This clonotype was found many times. The J gene is TRBJ2-5, the V gene TRBV7-9; 8 bases fit TRBD2. Germline CDR1 SEHNR, CDR2 FQNEAQ (reference sequence). The CDR3 totals 15 residues. V dropped 5 bases and J dropped 5; count of bases not matched to a gene: 10. The CDR3 here is CASSGLEREYETQYF. CDR3 coding DNA: TGTGCCAGCAGCGGACTGGAGCGGGAGTACGAGACCCAGTACTTC.

This clonotype was recorded many times. The genes are TRBV11-2 and TRBJ2-3; D ambiguous. Trimming stripped 0 bases from V and 6 bases from J, with 7 bases between. This CDR3 contains 13 residues. Per the germline V gene, CDR1 is SGHAT and CDR2 is FQNNGV. Here the CDR3 reads CASSLDLSDTQYF. CDR3 in DNA: TGTGCCAGCAGCTTAGATCTCTCTGATACGCAGTATTTT.